This T cell receptor beta chain derives from a study of T cell clonality in common variable immunodeficiency. Findings and caveats of the study: Fewer TCRbeta clones were shared among CVID subjects than controls.

Unmatched junction bases numbered 7, after V lost 3 bases and J lost 1 base. The length of the CDR3 is 15 residues. Germline loops: CDR1 SGHRS, CDR2 YFSETQ. The table came from immunoSEQ multiplex PCR; TCRdb's copy has only in-frame clones and leaves some out. The sample yields 30,000 to 40,000 clones, without any singletons. In its sample, this clone was seen many times. Its antigen is as yet unknown. From the germline J gene comes the end of the CDR3, since the read stops 3 residues before it. What was sequenced was peripheral blood mononuclear cells. J is TRBJ2-7 and V is TRBV5-1; 7 positions match TRBD2. The receptor was derived from a person between 18 and 70 years old in good health. This CDR3 is CASSSRASGSYEQYF. Partial CDR3 DNA: TGCGCCAGCAGCTCGAGGGCTAGCGGATCCTACGAG.